This TCR beta chain appears in the sequencing data of a study of regulatory T cells in long-lasting Graves disease (TCRdb year 2021). Study-wide context: Persistent Graves' disease was defined as antithyroid drug treatment for over 5 years with persistently positive TSH receptor autoantibodies. Patients with persistent Graves' disease were compared with patients with newly diagnosed Graves' disease using TCR sequencing and RNA sequencing of peripheral blood. The study was conducted in China and was registered as a clinical trial. TCR sequencing covered some 13 persistent and approximately 20 newly diagnosed Graves' disease patients, some 33 samples in total. On average, persistent Graves' disease patients in the clinical cohort had been on antithyroid drugs for about 9.7 years.

The paper as a whole reports these results and caveats: Because the primary lesion, thyroid tissue, could not be accessed, the study looked at peripheral blood alone. TRBV28, TRBJ1-2 and TRBJ2-5 were preferentially used in persistent disease, while TRBV20-1 and TRBJ2-1 were favored in newly diagnosed disease. Sequencing and analysis were restricted to the TCR beta chain. Lower TCR Shannon entropy and fewer highly expanded clones were observed in persistent Graves' disease patients than in newly diagnosed patients, which suggested clonal expansion. A larger number of public clonotypes was shared among persistent patients (more than 2,500) than among newly diagnosed patients (over 850). The authors noted that the small sample size was a limitation that may lower accuracy.

Library preparation employed multiplex PCR. TCRdb names Illumina HiSeq 4000 as the instrument used. iRepertoire HTBI primers and Arm-PCR amplification of CDR3 regions were used to construct TCR beta libraries. Before sequencing, the PCR products went through gel purification. Regarding the original processing steps: Across samples, about 63 TRBV and 13 to 15 TRBJ segments were identified and used for gene usage analysis of CDR3 amino acid clonotypes. COPE and FqMerger were used to merge filtered high-quality paired reads into contigs. BLAST was used to align contigs to IMGT TRBV, TRBD and TRBJ reference genes, with CDR3 defined following IMGT. Any clonotype with a frequency above 0.1% was classified as a highly expanded clone. Shannon entropy was used to measure repertoire diversity, and the Gini coefficient was used to measure V-J evenness. Clonotypes shared by more than one individual were considered public. TCRdb reprocessing: public reads trimmed at Q25 with fastp, clones called with MiXCR, in-frame beta chains kept. Rows merge per CDR3 protein into single entries with the most common DNA and genes. The V and J calls and clone size come from TCRdb's table, not from the authors' own analysis. Within this sample are a few hundred thousand distinct CDR3 sequences, with around 20% of them counted one time only. The ten largest clones take up roughly a quarter of the sample.

Relative to germline, V is missing 4 bases and J is missing 7 bases, with 12 bases of the junction outside any gene match. CDR1 is given as DFQATT and CDR2 as SNEGSKA, both from the germline V gene (reference sequence). The CDR3 measures 14 amino acids from cysteine to phenylalanine. Just CDR3 DNA is preserved here, 42 bases in frame from base 1. This clonotype was recorded at least ten times. Its antigen is currently not known. Qualities for individual bases were not recorded, and no much larger clone is one base off. What the time point label conveys for this sample: persistent/refractory GD, antithyroid drugs over 5 years with positive TRAb. RNA was extracted from PBMCs in TRIzol for both TCR sequencing and RNA sequencing. Graves' disease was diagnosed according to American Thyroid Association guidelines. Patients for the study were recruited at an endocrinology department in Xi'an, China. From each patient, about 8.9 milliliters of peripheral blood was collected into an EDTA anticoagulant tube. Ficoll Paque Plus density gradient separation was used to isolate PBMCs, and no further T cell sorting was performed. RNA quality was checked with an Agilent 2100 Bioanalyzer and agarose gel, and concentration with a NanoDrop 2000.

The clonotype comes from a female donor with Graves disease. The sequencing here drew on peripheral blood mononuclear cells (PBMCs), taken when the disease was refractory, from a patient treated with antithyroid drugs. Recombination linked TRBV20-1 to TRBJ2-5, and TRBD2 aligns with 7 junction nucleotides. The DNA sequence reads TGCAGTGCTACAGAAAGGCGGGAGCAGGTGACCCAGTACTTC. This codes for CSATERREQVTQYF.